The clone carrying this TCR beta chain was found many times. TCRdb reprocessed the 5' RACE reads with MiXCR, giving one entry per CDR3 protein. The sample has 30,000 to 35,000 distinct CDR3 sequences; under 4.5% are singletons. This specimen comes from a study of early T cells in non-severe SARS-CoV-2 infection. The receptor's source is an adult who was a healthcare worker with PCR-confirmed SARS-CoV-2 infection or an uninfected control (not recorded which). The sample comprised whole blood.

CDR3 DNA sequence: TGCGCCAGCAGCCAAGTATGGGGGGCGGTAAGGGATGAGCAGTTCTTC. This encodes CASSQVWGAVRDEQFF. The rearrangement joins TRBV4-1 to TRBJ2-1; D might be TRBD1 or TRBD2, each matching 6 bases. CDR1 and CDR2 (germline): MGHRA, YSYEKL. The CDR3 loop spans 16 amino acids. The V end was cut by 1 base, the J end by 8 bases, with 18 bases between.